This TCR beta chain came from a study of T cells in Graves' hyperthyroidism and ophthalmopathy. The study's findings and limits: Prediction of ophthalmopathy progression came a median around 6 months pre-onset. Most thyroid clonotypes expanded above 0.001 appeared in blood too.

For this clonotype: Its antigen is still unknown.

Template material for amplifying TCR beta CDR3 regions consisted of RNA transcripts. The TCR CDR3 first-round RT-PCR relied on the HTBI primer set. TCRdb analysed the multiplex PCR reads with MiXCR anew, one entry per CDR3 protein. There are about 760,000 distinct CDR3 sequences in the sample; about 35% occur only once, and approximately 31% lies in the top ten. CDR3 length equals 14 residues. Germline V CDR1 and CDR2: SGDLS, YYNGEE. The V segment lost 0 bases and the J segment 7 bases; nucleotides outside the gene matches: 4. Hyperthyroidism in the patients, aged 18 to 65, was newly diagnosed and under 2 months in duration. For the diagnoses, clinical symptoms, serum thyroxine and TRAb, thyroid ultrasound and orbital computed tomography were used.

Material: blood. This TCR was recovered from a woman aged 40 to 49 with Graves' hyperthyroidism. The chain links TRBV9 to TRBJ2-3; 8 bases align to TRBD2. The CDR3 loop reads CASSVDGGANTQYF. DNA for the CDR3: TGTGCCAGCAGCGTAGACGGGGGGGCAAATACGCAGTATTTT.